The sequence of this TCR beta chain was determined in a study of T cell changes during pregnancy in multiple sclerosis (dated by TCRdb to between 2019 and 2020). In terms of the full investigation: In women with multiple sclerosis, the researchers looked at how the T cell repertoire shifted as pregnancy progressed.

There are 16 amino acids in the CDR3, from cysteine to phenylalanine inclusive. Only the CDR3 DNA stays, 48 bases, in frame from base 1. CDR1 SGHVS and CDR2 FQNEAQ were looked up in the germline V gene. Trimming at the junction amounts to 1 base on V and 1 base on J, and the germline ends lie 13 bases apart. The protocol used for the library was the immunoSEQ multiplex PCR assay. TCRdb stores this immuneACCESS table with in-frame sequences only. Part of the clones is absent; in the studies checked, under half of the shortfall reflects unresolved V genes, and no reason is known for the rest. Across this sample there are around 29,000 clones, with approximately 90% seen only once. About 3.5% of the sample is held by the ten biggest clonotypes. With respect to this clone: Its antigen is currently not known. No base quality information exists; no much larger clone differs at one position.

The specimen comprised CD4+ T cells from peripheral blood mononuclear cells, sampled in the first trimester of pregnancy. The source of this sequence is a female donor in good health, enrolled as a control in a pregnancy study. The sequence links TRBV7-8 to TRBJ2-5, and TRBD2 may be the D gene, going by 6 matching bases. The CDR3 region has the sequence CASSLDGGRSQETQYF. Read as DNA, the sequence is TGTGCCAGCAGCTTAGACGGGGGTAGGAGCCAAGAGACCCAGTACTTC.